This T cell receptor (beta chain) derives from a study of identical twins. V shed 8 bases and J shed 4 bases, with 20 bases lying between them. CDR1 and CDR2 (germline): MNHNS, SASEGT. CDR3 length equals 15 residues. TCRdb redid the calling of the 5' RACE reads with MiXCR, one entry per CDR3 protein. The sample holds roughly 770,000 distinct CDR3 sequences, about 20% seen once. The same specimen was also included in a second study, on T cells expressing NK-cell markers. This second study notes: Dominant NKG2C+ clonotypes in a handful of donors made up 1.0-7.0% of CD8+ T cells. Topping the CD3+CD56-NKG2C+ fraction as well were these clonotypes, in a handful of donors.

This clonotype was obtained from a woman aged 18-35 years in good health. This sequence joins TRBV6-1 and TRBJ1-2; tentative D call: TRBD1 (6 bases). The specimen was PBMCs. The CDR3 nucleotides are TGTGCCAGCGGAATCCGGGACACTCGTCCCTATGGCTACACCTTC. This translates into CASGIRDTRPYGYTF.